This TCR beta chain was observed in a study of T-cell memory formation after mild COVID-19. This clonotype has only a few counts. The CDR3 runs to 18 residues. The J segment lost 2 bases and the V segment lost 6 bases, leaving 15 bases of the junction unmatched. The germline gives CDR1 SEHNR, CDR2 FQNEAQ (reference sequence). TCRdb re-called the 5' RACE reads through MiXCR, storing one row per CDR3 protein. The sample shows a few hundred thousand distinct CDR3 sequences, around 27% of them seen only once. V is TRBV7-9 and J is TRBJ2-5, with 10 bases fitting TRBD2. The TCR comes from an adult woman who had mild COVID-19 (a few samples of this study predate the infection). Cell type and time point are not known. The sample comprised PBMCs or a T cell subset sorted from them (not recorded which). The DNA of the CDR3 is TGTGCCAGCAGTAGCGGGGGGTCATTGGACAGGGCGCAAGAGACCCAGTACTTC. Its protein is CASSSGGSLDRAQETQYF.